A single sample is the source of the 13 T cell receptor beta chains below, sequenced in a study of blood T cell repertoires in COVID-19. TCRdb's copy holds only in-frame clones and misses some; the assay was immunoSEQ multiplex PCR. The table has approximately 150,000 clones, 70% to 90% seen once; the top ten hold 4%. Sequenced input: peripheral blood. These TCRs come from a woman in her 70s with acute or convalescent COVID-19.

Only a few counts were recorded for this clone. The rearrangement uses TRBV19 and TRBJ1-2, with a possible D match to TRBD1 (6 bases). The CDR3 spans 15 residues. The germline V gene encodes CDR1 LNHDA and CDR2 SQIVND (reference sequence). V gave up 5 bases and J gave up 10 bases, with 23 bases separating them. In DNA form, the CDR3 reads TGTGCCAGTAGTTACAGGGTTGGTCATGTTCCGGACTACACCTTC. Its translation: CASSYRVGHVPDYTF.

This clone was seen once. J is TRBJ2-7 and V is TRBV6-6, with TRBD1 identical over 8 bases. With V trimmed by 2 bases and J by 3 bases, 3 bases remained unmatched. Germline CDR1 is MNHNY and CDR2 is SVGAGI (reference sequence). The CDR3 consists of 14 residues. As DNA, the CDR3 is TGTGCCAGCAGTTACACGACAGGGGTCTACGAGCAGTACTTC. Encoded protein: CASSYTTGVYEQYF.

J is TRBJ2-7 and V is TRBV7-2; 7 nucleotides agree with TRBD2. Trimming at V came to 5 bases and at J to 5 bases, leaving 15 bases not matched to a gene. Germline V gene lookup returns CDR1 SGHTA and CDR2 FQGNSA. This CDR3 comprises 16 residues. Written as DNA, the CDR3 is TGTGCCAGCAGCCCCCGAAGTCGTGGGAGGGGCGACGAGCAGTACTTC. Its protein product is CASSPRSRGRGDEQYF.

Here the CDR3 reads CASSVTGNEQFF. The DNA of the CDR3 is TGCGCCAGCAGCGTGACAGGGAATGAGCAGTTCTTC. The chain is built from TRBV5-1 and TRBJ2-1; 7 bases agree with TRBD1. The CDR3 is 12 amino acids. Per the germline V gene, CDR1 is SGHRS and CDR2 is YFSETQ. V lost 4 bases and J lost 7; bases outside the gene matches: 2.

This chain joins TRBV6-5 and TRBJ1-5, with TRBD1 matching over 9 bases. The germline gives CDR1 MNHEY, CDR2 SVGAGI. The CDR3 loop spans 11 amino acids. V shed 6 bases and J 14 bases; nucleotides not matched to a gene: 5. CDR3 in DNA: TGTGCCAGCAGAAGACAGGGGGGCAAGCATTTT. This encodes CASRRQGGKHF.

This sequence joins TRBV9 and TRBJ1-4, with D perhaps TRBD1 (5 bases). V lost 2 bases and J lost 3, with 11 bases in between. The CDR3 totals 15 residues. Germline V gene data show CDR1 as SGDLS and CDR2 as YYNGEE. In nucleotides, the CDR3 is TGTGCCAGCAGCGTTGGGGGGGTTTCTAATGAAAAACTGTTTTTT. Protein product: CASSVGGVSNEKLFF.

This chain links TRBV7-6 with TRBJ2-7, with 7 bases fitting TRBD2. CDR3 length equals 15 residues. Germline CDR1 reads SGHVS; CDR2 reads FNYEAQ. Losses at the gene ends were 1 base for V and 4 bases for J; bases not matched to a gene: 7. The CDR3 loop reads CASSLGPGRAYEQYF. The CDR3 bases are TGTGCCAGCAGCTTAGGACCAGGGAGGGCGTACGAGCAGTACTTC.

This clone has only one observation. The chain's CDR3 is CSVSAQVNEKLFF. The CDR3 bases are TGCAGCGTTTCCGCACAGGTTAATGAAAAACTGTTTTTT. The gene calls are TRBV29-1 and TRBJ1-4; possible D gene TRBD1, 5 bases. The CDR3 is 13 residues long. Germline CDR1 and CDR2: SQVTM and ANQGSEA. Trimming cost V 5 bases and J 4 bases, with 11 bases left between them.

The chain has TRBV29-1 and TRBJ2-1; no reliable D call. The germline V and J ends were trimmed by 5 bases and 7 bases, with 6 bases remaining between them. Germline lookup yields CDR1 SQVTM and CDR2 ANQGSEA. The CDR3 is made up of 10 amino acids. Here the CDR3 reads CSVIENEQFF. The CDR3 DNA follows: TGCAGCGTTATTGAGAATGAGCAGTTCTTC.

The gene calls are TRBV2 and TRBJ1-1, with D tentatively TRBD1 (6 bases). V lost 10 bases and J 3 bases, leaving 12 bases between the germline ends. Germline CDR1 SNHLY, CDR2 FYNNEI. CDR3 length: 12 residues. In DNA, the CDR3 is TGTGCCACACGGGAGGGGGACACTGAAGCTTTCTTT. Its translation: CATREGDTEAFF.

This clone came up once. The chain links TRBV28 to TRBJ1-5; D is unclear. Germline CDR1 MDHEN, CDR2 SYDVKM. Trimming cost V 2 bases and J 0 bases, with 23 bases left between them. CDR3 length equals 20 residues. The CDR3 region has the DNA TGTGCCAGCAGTTTAAAGGTCAGGTGGGGATCCGGGGTTAGCAATCAGCCCCAGCATTTT. It specifies CASSLKVRWGSGVSNQPQHF.

The chain uses TRBV4-2 and TRBJ2-2, with TRBD1 identical over 10 bases. Looked up from germline, CDR1 is LGHNA and CDR2 is YNFKEQ. V shed 4 bases, J shed 1 base, and the junction held 3 bases outside the gene matches. This CDR3 contains 16 residues. The CDR3 sequence: CASSPGQGGNTGELFF. CDR3 sequence (DNA): TGTGCCAGCAGCCCCGGACAGGGGGGGAACACCGGGGAGCTGTTTTTT.

The chain carries TRBV9 and TRBJ2-1; TRBD2 aligns across 12 bases. V shed 2 bases, J shed 6 bases, and the junction held 6 bases outside the gene matches. This CDR3 spans 16 amino acids. The germline gives CDR1 SGDLS, CDR2 YYNGEE. The CDR3 protein is CASSVASGLAGNEQFF. CDR3 bases: TGTGCCAGCAGCGTCGCGTCGGGACTAGCGGGCAATGAGCAGTTCTTC.